This T cell receptor gamma chain was captured by sequencing in a study of gamma-delta chains in newborns, infants, children (dated by TCRdb to between 2017 and 2020). Study-wide context: According to the study title, microbial exposure causes polyclonal expansion of innate gammadelta T cells right after birth. Right after human newborns were born, the researchers looked at the way microbial exposure shaped their populations of innate gammadelta T cells.

The instrument given in TCRdb is Illumina MiSeq. TCRdb processed the public reads again with the CATT caller, after which rows with matching DNA were combined. In this sample the table shows about 660 gamma-chain clones, almost 6% of which occur a single time. The ten most abundant clones make up under 25% of the sample. This clone was seen more than once but under ten times. Its binding antigen is unknown. Being one base from a much bigger clone, this may be a read error. Distinct nucleotide sequences in the sample also encode this CDR3. The CDR3 goes from the cysteine to the phenylalanine over 16 residues. CDR3 DNA only is kept here, 48 bases in frame from base 1. The germline V gene (reference sequence) specifies GITISATS as CDR1 and ISYDGTV as CDR2.

The rearrangement joined TRGV9 to TRGJP. This receptor was identified in a child who was a newborn, infant or young child, either healthy, febrile or measles-vaccinated (not recorded which). The sample taken for sequencing was blood. The nucleotides are TGTGCCTTGTGGGAGGCTCAAGAGTTGGGAAAAAAAATCAAGGTATTT. Its protein product is CALWEAQELGKKIKVF.